Below, one T cell receptor (beta chain) is given with its context. This sample is part of a study of blood T cell repertoires in COVID-19. Study-level background: Material from acute and convalescent COVID-19 was sourced from the United States, Italy and Spain. Sample material is recorded as cDNA or gDNA derived from T cells, B-cell-depleted T cells, or PBMCs.

The CDR3 extends over 20 amino acids. Germline V gene data show CDR1 as SGHNT and CDR2 as YYREEE (reference sequence). V shed 4 bases and J 0 bases; nucleotides not matched to a gene: 10. Original data processing: Amplification of reference gene primers was used by the study to estimate nucleated cell counts. Assay: immunoSEQ multiplex PCR; the TCRdb copy retains only in-frame clones and omits some. V, J and clone size were drawn from that table, and D and trimming were deduced from the DNA. The profile shows fewer than 150,000 clones, 85% of them singletons. Sequenced: peripheral blood. This receptor was identified in a human donor in a cohort sampled during active COVID-19. The chain uses TRBV5-4 and TRBJ2-1; 16 bases are a match to TRBD2. The CDR3 DNA reads TGTGCCAGCAGCCGTCCCGGGACTAGCGGGGGGGCGAGCTCCTACAATGAGCAGTTCTTC. Protein sequence: CASSRPGTSGGASSYNEQFF.